This entry lists 8 T cell receptor beta chains sequenced from one sample in a study of blood T cell repertoires in COVID-19. Data came from immunoSEQ multiplex PCR; TCRdb stores just in-frame clones and leaves some out. The sample has approximately 150,000 clones, around 83% seen once. Source material: peripheral blood. The receptors derive from a human donor in a cohort sampled during active COVID-19.

The chain carries TRBV7-3 and TRBJ2-1, with TRBD1 matching over 10 bases. Germline CDR1 SGHTA, CDR2 FQGTGA. J gave up 10 bases and V 4 bases, and 10 bases lay outside the gene matches. The CDR3 runs 15 residues. CDR3 sequence reads: CASSSGTGVFGEQFF. CDR3 nucleotides: TGTGCCAGCAGCTCCGGGACAGGGGTTTTTGGGGAGCAGTTCTTC. Filled out from reference TRBV7-3 and TRBJ2-1, the complete variable domain reads GAGVSQTPSNKVTEKGKYVELRCDPISGHTALYWYRQSLGQGPEFLIYFQGTGAADDSGLPNDRFFAVRPEGSVSTLKIQRTERGDSAVYLCASSSGTGVFGEQFFGPGTRLTVL.

V and J are TRBV10-3 and TRBJ2-7, with 11 bases fitting TRBD2. The CDR3 is 15 residues long. Germline V gene data show CDR1 as ENHRY and CDR2 as SYGVKD. J gave up 7 bases and V 10 bases, and 15 bases lay outside the gene matches. DNA of the CDR3: TGTGCCACCTCCTATAGCGGGAGGGGTGACCTAGAGCAGTACTTC. Translated, it gives CATSYSGRGDLEQYF.

The CDR3 region has the DNA TGTGCCAGCAGCTCAACAGGGGCGGAATATGGCTACACCTTC. Protein: CASSSTGAEYGYTF. The chain has TRBV7-2 and TRBJ1-2, with 7 bases that match TRBD1. The V gene's germline CDR1 is SGHTA and CDR2 FQGNSA. The CDR3 has 14 residues. V gave up 4 bases and J gave up 5 bases; unmatched junction bases: 7.

The chain couples TRBV4-3 to TRBJ1-6; D not certain. Germline V gives CDR1 LGHNA, CDR2 YSLEER. The CDR3 has 17 residues. Trimming pared 0 bases from V and 10 bases from J, leaving 19 bases between. The CDR3 bases are TGCGCCAGCAGCCAAGAAGTAGCGGCAGCCGTTAAGTCACCCCTCCACTTT. This sequence encodes CASSQEVAAAVKSPLHF.

The J gene is TRBJ2-7, the V gene TRBV2; D gene uncertain. This CDR3 has 11 residues. The V gene's germline CDR1 is SNHLY and CDR2 FYNNEI. V shed 8 bases and J shed 9 bases, with 14 bases lying between them. The CDR3 spells CASRAESGQYF. The CDR3 DNA sequence: TGTGCCAGCCGCGCGGAGTCGGGGCAGTACTTC.

The chain employs TRBV28 and TRBJ1-5, with 7 bases aligning to TRBD1. Germline trimming cut 7 bases from V and 6 bases from J; bases unmatched to any gene: 9. The CDR3 is 14 residues long. Per the germline V gene, CDR1 is MDHEN and CDR2 is SYDVKM. Written as DNA, the CDR3 is TGTGCCAGCACCCCCACAGGGGCCGGTCAGCCCCAGCATTTT. As protein: CASTPTGAGQPQHF.

The V call is TRBV18, the J call TRBJ2-3; 8 bases agree with TRBD2. Per germline, CDR1 KGHSH and CDR2 LQKENI. CDR3 length: 17 residues. Germline trimming cut 0 bases from V and 4 bases from J; bases unmatched to any gene: 9. The DNA for the CDR3 is TGTGCCAGCTCACCACCGTTGTCATCGGGAGGGCCAGATACGCAGTATTTT. Encoded protein: CASSPPLSSGGPDTQYF.

This chain joins TRBV11-2 and TRBJ1-4; TRBD1 matches 7 bases. Trimming removed 4 bases from V and 8 bases from J; junction bases left unmatched: 4. The CDR3 spans 13 residues. Germline CDR1 SGHAT, CDR2 FQNNGV. Written as DNA, the CDR3 is TGTGCCAGCAGCTCGACAGGGCGAGAAAAACTGTTTTTT. Protein sequence: CASSSTGREKLFF.